This TCR beta chain came from a study of blood T cell repertoires in COVID-19. Study details: The study drew acute and convalescent COVID-19 samples from the United States, Italy and Spain.

The study recruited people aged roughly 18 to 100 years across under 25 US areas. Two negative PCRs, clearance, or symptom resolution were required of recovered Cohort 3 donors. Authors' methods: The assay estimated nucleated cells by amplifying reference gene primers. This table comes from immunoSEQ multiplex PCR, and its TCRdb copy is limited to in-frame clones, with some not included. For V, J and clone size, that table is used; D and trimming come from the DNA. The table includes some 350,000 clones, approximately 89% detected once. In this sample, this clone turned up once. The CDR3 has 16 amino acids. Germline CDR1 is WSHSY and CDR2 is SAAADI. The ends lost 3 bases at V and 3 bases at J; junction bases unmatched: 8.

The specimen sequenced was PBMCs or T cells enriched from blood (not recorded which). The clonotype originates from a man aged 30-40 years who had recovered from COVID-19. The chain recombines TRBV10-2 with TRBJ2-7; 10 bases line up with TRBD2. The CDR3 here is CASSETDQRGGYEQYF. CDR3 DNA: TGCGCCAGCAGTGAAACCGATCAGCGGGGGGGCTACGAGCAGTACTTC.